Shown below are 20 T cell receptor beta chains from a single sample sequenced in a study of T cells after yellow fever vaccination. From the 5' RACE reads, TCRdb called clonotypes with MiXCR, one entry per CDR3 protein. The data show just under 600,000 distinct CDR3 sequences, about 13% seen once. This specimen was PBMCs, taken on the day of the yellow fever booster vaccination. The receptors shown here come from a young man who received the YFV17D yellow fever vaccine.

This clonotype was found once. This chain uses TRBV20-1 with TRBJ1-2; D unclear. Germline-derived CDR1 and CDR2 are DFQATT and SNEGSKA (reference sequence). The CDR3 runs to 13 residues. Trimming cost V 3 bases and J 4 bases, with 12 bases left between them. The CDR3 region is CSASLPGIYGYTF. The CDR3 nucleotides are TGCAGTGCTAGCTTACCTGGAATCTATGGCTACACCTTC.

There are a few counts of this clonotype. The V call is TRBV7-8, the J call TRBJ2-1; unclear D gene. There are 14 residues in the CDR3. The V end was cut by 1 base, the J end by 3 bases, with 7 bases between. Germline CDR1 and CDR2: SGHVS and FQNEAQ. The CDR3 nucleotides are TGTGCCAGCAGCTTAGTCGGACGCTACAATGAGCAGTTCTTC. Residues: CASSLVGRYNEQFF.

This clonotype was counted a few times. This chain links TRBV4-3 with TRBJ1-2; D is ambiguous. V was cut by 4 bases and J by 4 bases, with 10 bases left in between. Germline V gene sequence: CDR1 LGHNA, CDR2 YSLEER. The CDR3 covers 13 residues. CDR3 region: CASSPSESYGYTF. CDR3 DNA sequence: TGCGCCAGCAGCCCCTCAGAGTCCTATGGCTACACCTTC.

This clonotype appeared a few times. The V gene is TRBV5-1, the J gene TRBJ1-2; a weak D match, TRBD1 (5 bases). V gave up 0 bases and J gave up 8 bases, with 14 bases separating them. Germline lookup yields CDR1 SGHRS and CDR2 YFSETQ. This CDR3 contains 14 residues. The CDR3 DNA sequence: TGCGCCAGCAGCTTGGTTGGACACGGTGAAGGCTACACCTTC. The encoded protein is CASSLVGHGEGYTF.

This chain joins TRBV5-1 and TRBJ2-1; D gene uncertain. CDR1 SGHRS and CDR2 YFSETQ come from the germline V gene. This CDR3 has 15 residues. V lost 7 bases, J lost 6 bases, and 20 bases lay in between. CDR3 sequence (DNA): TGCGCCAGCGAAGGGCCGGGCGCCGGAGTCAATGAGCAGTTCTTC. This translates into CASEGPGAGVNEQFF.

This clonotype was detected only a few times. The chain has TRBV12-3 or TRBV12-4 and TRBJ2-7, with 8 bases lining up with TRBD1. Trimming took 8 bases from V and 6 from J; bases not matched to a gene: 6. CDR3 size: 12 residues. CDR3 bases: TGTGCCAGCGGCAGGACAGGGTTCGAGCAGTACTTC. Protein: CASGRTGFEQYF.

This clonotype was counted between two and nine times. The chain joins TRBV4-2 to TRBJ2-3; the D is unclear. The CDR3 runs 13 residues. Trimming took 1 base from V and 8 from J, leaving 10 bases between them. Germline V lookup: CDR1 LGHNA, CDR2 YNFKEQ. CDR3 protein: CASSQVDEATQYF. The CDR3 DNA is TGTGCCAGCAGCCAAGTGGACGAAGCTACGCAGTATTTT.

This clonotype was detected a few times. The rearrangement links TRBV7-2 to TRBJ2-1; TRBD2 matches 13 bases. Germline assignment: CDR1 SGHTA and CDR2 FQGNSA. The J segment lost 8 bases and the V segment lost 0 bases, leaving 1 base of the junction unmatched. This CDR3 is built from 15 residues. CDR3 coding DNA: TGTGCCAGCAGCTTAGCCGGACTAGCGGGAGATGAGCAGTTCTTC. As protein: CASSLAGLAGDEQFF. Full variable domain (missing parts from reference TRBV7-2 and TRBJ2-1): GAGVSQSPSNKVTEKGKDVELRCDPISGHTALYWYRQSLGQGLEFLIYFQGNSAPDKSGLPSDRFSAERTGGSVSTLTIQRTQQEDSAVYLCASSLAGLAGDEQFFGPGTRLTVL.

A few counts support this clonotype. This chain links TRBV20-1 with TRBJ2-1, with 10 bases matching TRBD1. The CDR3 is 15 amino acids. J lost 7 bases, V lost 0 bases, and 6 bases had no gene match. Germline CDR1 reads DFQATT; CDR2 reads SNEGSKA (reference sequence). The chain's CDR3 is CSARDLGTGVNEQFF. Written as DNA, the CDR3 is TGCAGTGCTAGAGATCTCGGGACAGGGGTGAATGAGCAGTTCTTC.

A few counts support this clonotype. The CDR3 coding sequence is TGTGCCAGCCTTAGGGGTGGGAGCTACAATGAGCAGTTCTTC. Its protein is CASLRGGSYNEQFF. V and J are TRBV6-2 or TRBV6-3 and TRBJ2-1, with D possibly called TRBD1 or TRBD2 (5 bases each). The ends were cut back, 8 bases at V and 3 bases at J, with 14 bases in the middle. Germline CDR1 and CDR2: MNHEY and SVGEGT. The CDR3 has 14 residues.

This clonotype was recorded many times. This CDR3 reads CASSVGPAGRGQFF. DNA of the CDR3: TGTGCCAGCAGCGTAGGCCCAGCGGGAAGGGGGCAGTTCTTC. V and J are TRBV9 and TRBJ2-1; 7 nucleotides line up with TRBD2. Trimming removed 0 bases from V and 12 bases from J; junction bases left unmatched: 9. Germline V gives CDR1 SGDLS, CDR2 YYNGEE. CDR3 length: 14 amino acids.

This sequence joins TRBV2 and TRBJ2-7; D gene unclear. V lost 3 bases, J lost 2 bases, and 5 bases lay in between. This CDR3 spans 12 amino acids. Per germline, CDR1 SNHLY and CDR2 FYNNEI. CDR3 coding DNA: TGTGCCAGCAGTGACACCACCTACGAGCAGTACTTC. Protein sequence: CASSDTTYEQYF.

This clonotype appeared a few times. The chain is built from TRBV18 and TRBJ2-3; 7 bases line up with TRBD2. Germline loops: CDR1 KGHSH, CDR2 LQKENI. Unmatched junction bases numbered 3, after V lost 3 bases and J lost 0 bases. This CDR3 is 15 amino acids long. The CDR3 bases are TGTGCCAGCTCACCGGGGGGGTTGAGCACAGATACGCAGTATTTT. This gives the protein CASSPGGLSTDTQYF. Based on the CDR3 plus reference TRBV18 and TRBJ2-3, the full variable domain is NAGVMQNPRHLVRRRGQEARLRCSPMKGHSHVYWYRQLPEEGLKFMVYLQKENIIDESGMPKERFSAEFPKEGPSILRIQQVVRGDSAAYFCASSPGGLSTDTQYFGPGTRLTVL.

The V call is TRBV12-3 or TRBV12-4, the J call TRBJ1-3; 7 bases are a match to TRBD1. The CDR3 is 17 residues long. Trimming removed 7 bases from V and 0 bases from J; junction bases left unmatched: 12. The CDR3 DNA reads TGTGCCAGCATTACCGCCAGGGGGTTAACCTCTGGAAACACCATATATTTT. Its protein is CASITARGLTSGNTIYF.

The chain has TRBV5-1 and TRBJ2-1; 16 nucleotides match TRBD2. Looked up from germline, CDR1 is SGHRS and CDR2 is YFSETQ. Trimming took 4 bases from V and 8 from J; bases not matched to a gene: 15. The CDR3 is 19 residues long. The CDR3 here is CASSTGTSGRASRKDEQFF. The CDR3 DNA sequence: TGCGCCAGCAGCACCGGGACTAGCGGGAGGGCCTCCAGAAAGGATGAGCAGTTCTTC. Full variable domain (rest looked up from reference TRBV5-1 and TRBJ2-1): KAGVTQTPRYLIKTRGQQVTLSCSPISGHRSVSWYQQTPGQGLQFLFEYFSETQRNKGNFPGRFSGRQFSNSRSEMNVSTLELGDSALYLCASSTGTSGRASRKDEQFFGPGTRLTVL.

This clonotype occurred many times. The chain couples TRBV10-1 to TRBJ2-4; no firm D call. Deletions cut 4 bases from V and 9 bases from J, with 13 bases between. CDR1 and CDR2 (germline): WNHNN, SYGVQD (reference sequence). The CDR3 extends over 13 amino acids. CDR3 coding DNA: TGCGCCAGCAGTGTCGAGAGGATAGGCATTCAGTACTTC. Amino acids: CASSVERIGIQYF.

This clonotype was observed a few times. The chain uses TRBV19 and TRBJ2-5, with a possible D match to TRBD2 (6 bases). The CDR3 contains 13 residues. Germline V gives CDR1 LNHDA, CDR2 SQIVND (reference sequence). Deletions cut 7 bases from V and 3 bases from J, with 12 bases between. CDR3 amino acids: CASTIPGEETQYF. CDR3 DNA sequence: TGTGCCAGTACCATTCCGGGGGAAGAGACCCAGTACTTC.

This clonotype appeared a few times. The gene calls are TRBV5-1 and TRBJ2-1; 7 bases agree with TRBD2. This CDR3 has 16 amino acids. J was trimmed by 8 bases and V by 0 bases; bases with no gene match: 11. Germline V gene lookup returns CDR1 SGHRS and CDR2 YFSETQ. The CDR3 DNA reads as TGCGCCAGCAGCTTGGGACTAGCCCCAAGGCCCGATGAGCAGTTCTTC. Translating it yields CASSLGLAPRPDEQFF.

The chain links TRBV24-1 to TRBJ1-4; a weak D match, TRBD1 (5 bases). This CDR3 spans 12 amino acids. V gave up 3 bases and J gave up 11 bases, with 9 bases separating them. CDR1 is KGHDR, CDR2 SFDVKD, per germline. In DNA, the CDR3 is TGTGCCACCAGTGATGCCCGGGACAAACTGTTTTTT. Translation: CATSDARDKLFF.

The V and J genes are TRBV5-1 and TRBJ1-6; no clear D. The CDR3 covers 17 residues. Trimming removed 7 bases from V and 0 bases from J, with 17 bases in between. The germline CDR1 and CDR2 sequences are SGHRS and YFSETQ. Here the CDR3 reads CASSPGSAGSYNSPLHF. CDR3 DNA sequence: TGCGCCAGCTCCCCCGGATCCGCAGGCTCCTATAATTCACCCCTCCACTTT.